Listed below are T cell receptor beta chains from one sample, sequenced in a study of blood T cell repertoires in COVID-19. Produced via immunoSEQ multiplex PCR; TCRdb's table is partial and in-frame only. The sample shows 200,000 or so clones, approximately 82% of them seen only once. The sequencing sample was made of peripheral blood. Receptors were obtained from a human donor in a cohort sampled during active COVID-19. Both conserved end residues are part of each CDR3. Each record gives: J gene, D gene, V gene, clone size, CDR3 DNA, CDR3 protein. A D gene is named only where the DNA matches it firmly. Clone sizes are given selectively: once, few, many, or a class where the clone is expanded.

j_gene: TRBJ2-1
d_gene: TRBD2
v_gene: TRBV7-8
abundance: .
CDR3nt: TGTGCCAGCAGCTTGGCTAGCGGGATTTACAATGAGCAGTTCTTC
CDR3aa: CASSLASGIYNEQFF

j_gene: TRBJ2-1
d_gene: TRBD2
v_gene: TRBV19
abundance: .
CDR3nt: TGTGCCAGTAGTACGGAGCTAGCGGGGTACAATGAGCAGTTCTTC
CDR3aa: CASSTELAGYNEQFF

j_gene: TRBJ2-2
d_gene: .
v_gene: TRBV24-1
abundance: .
CDR3nt: TGTGCCACCAGTGATTTCGGGCAGGGAAACACCGGGGAGCTGTTTTTT
CDR3aa: CATSDFGQGNTGELFF

j_gene: TRBJ2-7
d_gene: .
v_gene: TRBV7-7
abundance: .
CDR3nt: TGTGCCAGCAGCTTAGGTCCTAGCGCACCCTACGAGCAGTACTTC
CDR3aa: CASSLGPSAPYEQYF

j_gene: TRBJ2-7
d_gene: TRBD2
v_gene: TRBV4-1
abundance: .
CDR3nt: TGCGCCAGCAGCCAACTTAGCGGGAGAGAGAGCGAGCAGTACTTC
CDR3aa: CASSQLSGRESEQYF

j_gene: TRBJ1-5
d_gene: .
v_gene: TRBV6-6
abundance: .
CDR3nt: TGTGCCAGCAGCGTAAGGGGGGGTAGCAATCAGCCCCAGCATTTT
CDR3aa: CASSVRGGSNQPQHF

j_gene: TRBJ1-5
d_gene: .
v_gene: TRBV19
abundance: .
CDR3nt: TGTGCCAGTAGTCTCGTCGCGGGGAAGATGCAGCCCCAGCATTTT
CDR3aa: CASSLVAGKMQPQHF

j_gene: TRBJ1-2
d_gene: .
v_gene: TRBV28
abundance: .
CDR3nt: TGTGCCAGCAGTCAGGGGCGGGGGGGCTACACCTTC
CDR3aa: CASSQGRGGYTF

j_gene: TRBJ1-6
d_gene: TRBD1
v_gene: TRBV4-1
abundance: .
CDR3nt: TGCGCCAGCAGCCATCCCGACAGGGTAAATTCACCCCTCCACTTT
CDR3aa: CASSHPDRVNSPLHF

j_gene: TRBJ1-6
d_gene: TRBD1
v_gene: TRBV7-2
abundance: .
CDR3nt: TGTGCCAGCAGCTCCTTGACAGGGGGGCGTGGGTCACCCCTCCACTTT
CDR3aa: CASSSLTGGRGSPLHF

j_gene: TRBJ2-2
d_gene: TRBD1
v_gene: TRBV2
abundance: .
CDR3nt: TGTGCCAGCAGAAAAGGGACAGGGAACACCGGGGAGCTGTTTTTT
CDR3aa: CASRKGTGNTGELFF

j_gene: TRBJ2-3
d_gene: TRBD2
v_gene: TRBV9
abundance: .
CDR3nt: TGTGCCAGCAGCGGGAGGACTAGCGGGAGTCCAGATACGCAGTATTTT
CDR3aa: CASSGRTSGSPDTQYF

j_gene: TRBJ2-1
d_gene: TRBD2
v_gene: TRBV3-1/TRBV3-2
abundance: .
CDR3nt: TGTGCCAGCAGCCAAGGCCCGGGAGGATCCTACAATGAGCAGTTCTTC
CDR3aa: CASSQGPGGSYNEQFF

j_gene: TRBJ1-4
d_gene: .
v_gene: TRBV28
abundance: .
CDR3nt: TGTGCCAGCAGTTCATCCCCGCAGGGTGGTGAAAAACTGTTTTTT
CDR3aa: CASSSSPQGGEKLFF

j_gene: TRBJ2-1
d_gene: .
v_gene: TRBV7-2
abundance: .
CDR3nt: TGTGCCAGCAGCTTAGCGTCGGTCATCAATGAGCAGTTCTTC
CDR3aa: CASSLASVINEQFF

j_gene: TRBJ2-1
d_gene: TRBD1
v_gene: TRBV6-5
abundance: .
CDR3nt: TGTGCCAGCAGGGGGGGACAGGGTTGGAATCCGCAGTTCTTC
CDR3aa: CASRGGQGWNPQFF

j_gene: TRBJ1-2
d_gene: TRBD1
v_gene: TRBV5-1
abundance: .
CDR3nt: TGCGCCAGCAGCTTAACAGGGGGCGACGGCTACACCTTC
CDR3aa: CASSLTGGDGYTF

j_gene: TRBJ1-1
d_gene: .
v_gene: TRBV4-2
abundance: .
CDR3nt: TGTGCCAGCATCAAATGGGTTGACAGGAACACTGAAGCTTTCTTT
CDR3aa: CASIKWVDRNTEAFF

j_gene: TRBJ1-1
d_gene: .
v_gene: TRBV28
abundance: .
CDR3nt: TGTGCCAGCAGTAAGCCGGGGGGGCGGAACACTGAAGCTTTCTTT
CDR3aa: CASSKPGGRNTEAFF

j_gene: TRBJ2-1
d_gene: .
v_gene: TRBV14
abundance: .
CDR3nt: TGTGCCAGCAGCCAACCTAGTTGGTACGACAATGAGCAGTTCTTC
CDR3aa: CASSQPSWYDNEQFF

j_gene: TRBJ2-2
d_gene: TRBD2
v_gene: TRBV10-3
abundance: .
CDR3nt: TGTGCCATCAGTGAAAAACTAGCGGCAGCCTTGAACACCGGGGAGCTGTTTTTT
CDR3aa: CAISEKLAAALNTGELFF

j_gene: TRBJ2-1
d_gene: TRBD2
v_gene: TRBV19
abundance: .
CDR3nt: TGTGCCAGTACCAACCTAGCGGGAGGAGAGGGTGAGCAGTTCTTC
CDR3aa: CASTNLAGGEGEQFF

j_gene: TRBJ2-2
d_gene: TRBD1
v_gene: TRBV24-1
abundance: .
CDR3nt: TGTGCCACCAGTGATTATGGGACAGGGGGGGAGCTGTTTTTT
CDR3aa: CATSDYGTGGELFF

j_gene: TRBJ2-5
d_gene: TRBD2
v_gene: TRBV18
abundance: .
CDR3nt: TGTGCCAGCTCACCGGATCAAGCGGGACGAGCAAGAGAGACCCAGTACTTC
CDR3aa: CASSPDQAGRARETQYF

j_gene: TRBJ1-2
d_gene: .
v_gene: TRBV2
abundance: .
CDR3nt: TGTGCCAGCAGTGAAGCGCACAGGCGTGGCTATGGCTACACCTTC
CDR3aa: CASSEAHRRGYGYTF

j_gene: TRBJ2-3
d_gene: .
v_gene: TRBV5-6
abundance: .
CDR3nt: TGTGCCAGCAGCCCCAGGAGGAGCGTGGATACGCAGTATTTT
CDR3aa: CASSPRRSVDTQYF

j_gene: TRBJ1-1
d_gene: .
v_gene: TRBV6-4
abundance: once
CDR3nt: TGTGCCAGCAGTGCCACACCCTTCGCTGAAGCTTTCTTT
CDR3aa: CASSATPFAEAFF

j_gene: TRBJ2-7
d_gene: .
v_gene: TRBV7-9
abundance: .
CDR3nt: TGTGCCAGCAGGCCAGCTTACAGGGTATCCGGCGAGCAGTACTTC
CDR3aa: CASRPAYRVSGEQYF

j_gene: TRBJ1-4
d_gene: TRBD1
v_gene: TRBV28
abundance: once
CDR3nt: TGTGCCAGCAGACCAGGGGGCGCAACTAATGAAAAACTGTTTTTT
CDR3aa: CASRPGGATNEKLFF

j_gene: TRBJ1-2
d_gene: TRBD1
v_gene: TRBV6-1
abundance: .
CDR3nt: TGTGCCAGCAGTGAAATATCAGGGGGCACTAACTATGGCTACACCTTC
CDR3aa: CASSEISGGTNYGYTF

j_gene: TRBJ2-7
d_gene: .
v_gene: TRBV27
abundance: .
CDR3nt: TGTGCCAGCAGGGGACATGGGATCTACGAGCAGTACTTC
CDR3aa: CASRGHGIYEQYF

j_gene: TRBJ1-1
d_gene: TRBD1
v_gene: TRBV18
abundance: once
CDR3nt: TGTGCCAGCTCACCGACAGGGTTGGCTGAAGCTTTCTTT
CDR3aa: CASSPTGLAEAFF

j_gene: TRBJ2-5
d_gene: .
v_gene: TRBV5-1
abundance: once
CDR3nt: TGCGCCAGCAGCCGGACACACCCAGGGGAAGAGACCCAGTACTTC
CDR3aa: CASSRTHPGEETQYF

j_gene: TRBJ2-5
d_gene: TRBD2
v_gene: TRBV18
abundance: .
CDR3nt: TGTGCCAGCTCACCAGAGCTAGCGGGATCACAAGAGACCCAGTACTTC
CDR3aa: CASSPELAGSQETQYF

j_gene: TRBJ1-5
d_gene: .
v_gene: TRBV5-8
abundance: once
CDR3nt: TGTGCCAGCAGCCTAGGGACAAATAGGGGCAATCAGCCCCAGCATTTT
CDR3aa: CASSLGTNRGNQPQHF

j_gene: TRBJ2-4
d_gene: TRBD1
v_gene: TRBV7-9
abundance: .
CDR3nt: TGTGCCAACTGGGACAGACCTCTAGCCAAAAACATTCAGTACTTC
CDR3aa: CANWDRPLAKNIQYF

j_gene: TRBJ1-2
d_gene: .
v_gene: TRBV2
abundance: .
CDR3nt: TGTGCCAGCAGAAGGGACTTTAGTGGTGGCTACACCTTC
CDR3aa: CASRRDFSGGYTF